A selection of T cell receptor beta chains follows, all from one sample in a study of human T cells and chemical hapten exposure. TCRdb fed the RACE reads into MiXCR, producing one record per CDR3 protein. The sample lists around 130,000 distinct CDR3 sequences, 12% seen once, with around 1.4% in the top ten. The material was whole blood, obtained in connection with sensitization to the hapten diphenylcyclopropenone (DPC). The source of these receptors is a woman aged 45-59 years with alopecia areata. Some clones in this sample may be carry-over from other donors' samples. The CDR3 runs from the conserved cysteine through the conserved F or W. Fields, in order: clone size, J gene, V gene, D gene, CDR3 protein. D genes are given only for firm matches. Rows give clone size only sometimes, using once, few, many, or a class for an expanded clone.

size: .
J: TRBJ2-1
V: TRBV29-1
D: TRBD1
CDR3: CSAGQGDNEQFF

size: .
J: TRBJ2-7
V: TRBV12-3/TRBV12-4
D: TRBD2
CDR3: CASSWGTSVGEQYF

size: few
J: TRBJ2-7
V: TRBV7-8
D: .
CDR3: CASSPPGLTDEQYF

size: .
J: TRBJ2-7
V: TRBV19
D: TRBD2
CDR3: CASSRPSAGVSEQYF

size: few
J: TRBJ1-6
V: TRBV2
D: .
CDR3: CASSRQGLSYNSPLHF

size: .
J: TRBJ2-7
V: TRBV7-9
D: TRBD2
CDR3: CASSLHRRAGAYEQYF

size: .
J: TRBJ2-3
V: TRBV30
D: .
CDR3: CAWSVDITDTQYF

size: many
J: TRBJ2-6
V: TRBV28
D: .
CDR3: CASTSGANVLTF

size: many
J: TRBJ1-2
V: TRBV6-6
D: .
CDR3: CASSYSNRERGYGYTF

size: few
J: TRBJ2-2
V: TRBV11-3
D: TRBD2
CDR3: CASSSGLASGELFF

size: .
J: TRBJ2-3
V: TRBV7-6
D: TRBD1
CDR3: CASSSRRQGRKDTQYF

size: .
J: TRBJ1-1
V: TRBV25-1
D: .
CDR3: CASSGQEWTEAFF

size: few
J: TRBJ2-2
V: TRBV27
D: TRBD1
CDR3: CASRQGRTGELFF

size: few
J: TRBJ2-7
V: TRBV27
D: TRBD1
CDR3: CASMPGQGYEQYF